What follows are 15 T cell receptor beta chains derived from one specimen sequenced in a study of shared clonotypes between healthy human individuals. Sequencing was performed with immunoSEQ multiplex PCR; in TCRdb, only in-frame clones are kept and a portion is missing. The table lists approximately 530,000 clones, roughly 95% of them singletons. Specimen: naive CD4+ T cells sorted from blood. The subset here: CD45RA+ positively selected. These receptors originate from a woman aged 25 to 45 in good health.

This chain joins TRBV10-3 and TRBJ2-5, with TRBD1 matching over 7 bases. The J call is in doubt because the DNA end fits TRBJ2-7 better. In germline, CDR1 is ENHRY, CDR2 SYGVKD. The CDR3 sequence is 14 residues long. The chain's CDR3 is CAIGRDSPFDEQYF. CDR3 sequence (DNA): TGTGCCATTGGCCGGGACAGCCCCTTCGACGAGCAGTACTTC.

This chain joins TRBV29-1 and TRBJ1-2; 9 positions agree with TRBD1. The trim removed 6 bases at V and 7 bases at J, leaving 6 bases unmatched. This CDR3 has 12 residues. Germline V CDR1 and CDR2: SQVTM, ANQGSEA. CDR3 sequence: CSVGQGMSGYTF. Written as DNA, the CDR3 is TGCAGCGTGGGACAGGGAATGTCTGGCTACACCTTC.

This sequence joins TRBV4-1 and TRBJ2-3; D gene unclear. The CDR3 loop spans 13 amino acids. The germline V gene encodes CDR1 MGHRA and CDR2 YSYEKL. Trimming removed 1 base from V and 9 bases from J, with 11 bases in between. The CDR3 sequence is CASSQAVERTQYF. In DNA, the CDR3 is TGCGCCAGCAGCCAAGCAGTGGAGCGAACGCAGTATTTT.

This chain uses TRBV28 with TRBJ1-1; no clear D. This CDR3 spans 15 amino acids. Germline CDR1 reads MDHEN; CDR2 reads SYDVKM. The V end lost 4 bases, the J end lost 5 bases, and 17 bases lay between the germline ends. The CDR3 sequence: CASSYNPKGTTEAFF. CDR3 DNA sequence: TGTGCCAGCAGTTACAACCCCAAGGGAACTACTGAAGCTTTCTTT.

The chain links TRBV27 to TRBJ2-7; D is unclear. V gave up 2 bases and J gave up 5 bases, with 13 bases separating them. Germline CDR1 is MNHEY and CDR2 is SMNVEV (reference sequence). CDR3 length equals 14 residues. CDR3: CASSLKGIYHEQYF. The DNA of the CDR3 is TGTGCCAGCAGTTTAAAGGGAATCTACCACGAGCAGTACTTC.

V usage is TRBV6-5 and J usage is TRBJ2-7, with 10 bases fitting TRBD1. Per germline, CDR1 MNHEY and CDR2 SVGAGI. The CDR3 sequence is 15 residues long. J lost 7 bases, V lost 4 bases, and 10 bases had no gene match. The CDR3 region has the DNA TGTGCCAGCAGTTCCCAACGGACAGGGGGTCGGGAGCAGTACTTC. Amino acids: CASSSQRTGGREQYF.

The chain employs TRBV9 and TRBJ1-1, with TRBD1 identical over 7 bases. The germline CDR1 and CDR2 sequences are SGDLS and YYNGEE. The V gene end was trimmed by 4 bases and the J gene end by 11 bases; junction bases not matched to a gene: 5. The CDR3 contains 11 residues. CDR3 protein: CASSPTGRAFF. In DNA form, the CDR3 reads TGTGCCAGCAGCCCGACAGGGAGGGCTTTCTTT.

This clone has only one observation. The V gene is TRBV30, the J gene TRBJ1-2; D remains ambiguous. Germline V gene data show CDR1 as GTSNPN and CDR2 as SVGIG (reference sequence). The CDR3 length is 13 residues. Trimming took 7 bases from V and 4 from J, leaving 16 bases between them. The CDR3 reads CASHRQRTYGYTF. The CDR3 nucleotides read TGTGCCTCCCACCGGCAGAGAACCTATGGCTACACCTTC.

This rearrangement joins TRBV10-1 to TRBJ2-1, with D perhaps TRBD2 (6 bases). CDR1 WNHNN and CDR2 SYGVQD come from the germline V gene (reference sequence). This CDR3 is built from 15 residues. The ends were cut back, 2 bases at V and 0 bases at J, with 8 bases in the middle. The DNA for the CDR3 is TGCGCCAGCAGTGAGACCGGGAGCTCCTACAATGAGCAGTTCTTC. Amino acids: CASSETGSSYNEQFF.

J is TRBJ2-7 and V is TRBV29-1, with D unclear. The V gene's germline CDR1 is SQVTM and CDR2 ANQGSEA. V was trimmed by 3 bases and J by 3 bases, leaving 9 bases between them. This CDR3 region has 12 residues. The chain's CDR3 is CSVEVNNYEQYF. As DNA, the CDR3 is TGCAGCGTTGAGGTGAATAACTACGAGCAGTACTTC.

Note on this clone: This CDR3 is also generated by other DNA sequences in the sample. Here the CDR3 reads CASSLPTGSYEQYF. DNA of the CDR3: TGTGCCAGCAGTTTACCGACAGGGTCCTACGAGCAGTACTTC. The rearrangement joins TRBV28 to TRBJ2-7, with TRBD1 identical over 7 bases. The CDR3 runs 14 residues. Looked up from germline, CDR1 is MDHEN and CDR2 is SYDVKM. V gave up 2 bases and J gave up 1 base; unmatched junction bases: 2.

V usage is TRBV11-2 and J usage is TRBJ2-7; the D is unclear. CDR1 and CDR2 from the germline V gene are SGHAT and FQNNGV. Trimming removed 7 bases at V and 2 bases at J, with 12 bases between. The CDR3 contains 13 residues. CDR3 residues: CASKGRETYEQYF. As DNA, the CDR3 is TGTGCCAGCAAGGGTAGGGAAACCTACGAGCAGTACTTC. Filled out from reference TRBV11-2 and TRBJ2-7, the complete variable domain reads EAGVAQSPRYKIIEKRQSVAFWCNPISGHATLYWYQQILGQGPKLLIQFQNNGVVDDSQLPKDRFSAERLKGVDSTLKIQPAKLEDSAVYLCASKGRETYEQYFGPGTRLTVT.

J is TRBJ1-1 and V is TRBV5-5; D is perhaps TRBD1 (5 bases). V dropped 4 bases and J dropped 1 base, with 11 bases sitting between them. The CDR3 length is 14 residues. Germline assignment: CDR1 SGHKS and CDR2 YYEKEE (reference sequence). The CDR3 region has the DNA TGTGCCAGCAGCATCGGACACCAGAACACTGAAGCTTTCTTT. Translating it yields CASSIGHQNTEAFF.

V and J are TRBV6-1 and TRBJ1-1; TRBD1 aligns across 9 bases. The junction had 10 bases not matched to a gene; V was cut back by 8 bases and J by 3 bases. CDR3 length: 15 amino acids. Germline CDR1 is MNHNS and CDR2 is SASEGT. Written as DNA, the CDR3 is TGTGCCAGCCAGTGGGCGGGACAGGGCGACACTGAAGCTTTCTTT. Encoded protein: CASQWAGQGDTEAFF.

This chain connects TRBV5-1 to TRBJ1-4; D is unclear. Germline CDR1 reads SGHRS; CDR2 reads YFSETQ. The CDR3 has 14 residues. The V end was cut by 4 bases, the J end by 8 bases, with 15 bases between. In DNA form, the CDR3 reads TGCGCCAGCAGCCCCCTTGAGGGTATCGAAAAACTGTTTTTT. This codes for CASSPLEGIEKLFF.